A selection of T cell receptor beta chains follows, all from one sample in a study of T cells after yellow fever vaccination. In TCRdb, the 5' RACE reads were re-called with MiXCR into one record per CDR3 protein. This repertoire shows about 300,000 distinct CDR3 sequences, approximately 7% found once; its top ten account for over 15%. This specimen consisted of PBMCs, obtained around 45 days after the first yellow fever vaccination. The receptors originated from a man between 18 and 35 years old who received the YFV17D yellow fever vaccine. The CDR3 runs from the conserved cysteine through the conserved F or W. The order of the fields is J gene, D gene, V gene, clone size, CDR3 protein, CDR3 DNA. The D gene is left open where the match is weak. Clone size is stated in some rows and not others, as once, few, many or a class when expanded.

TRBJ2-7 NA TRBV5-4 few CASTLWGATYEQYF TGTGCCAGCACCCTATGGGGGGCCACCTACGAGCAGTACTTC
TRBJ2-7 NA TRBV5-6 few CASSLARDKSYEQYF TGTGCCAGCAGCTTGGCCCGGGACAAGTCCTACGAGCAGTACTTC
TRBJ2-1 NA TRBV24-1 few CAVGRDGNEQFF TGTGCCGTGGGACGGGACGGCAATGAGCAGTTCTTC
TRBJ1-5 NA TRBV7-9 few CASSLAGAWGQPQHF TGTGCCAGCAGCTTAGCAGGGGCTTGGGGTCAGCCCCAGCATTTT
TRBJ1-1 NA TRBV28 few CASGRGTTANTEAFF TGTGCCAGCGGCCGAGGGACAACAGCGAACACTGAAGCTTTCTTT
TRBJ2-2 NA TRBV7-9 NA CASSHARPQGYTGELFF TGTGCCAGCAGCCACGCACGACCACAGGGTTACACCGGGGAGCTGTTTTTT
TRBJ1-3 NA TRBV20-1 NA CSARGIRGNTIYF TGCAGTGCTAGGGGGATCCGGGGAAACACCATATATTTT
TRBJ1-5 TRBD1 TRBV4-2 NA CASSQERTGTSYQPQHF TGTGCCAGCAGCCAAGAAAGGACAGGGACGAGTTATCAGCCCCAGCATTTT
TRBJ2-6 NA TRBV5-1 NA CASDSDSGANVLTF TGCGCCAGCGACAGCGACTCTGGGGCCAACGTCCTGACTTTC
TRBJ2-1 NA TRBV7-2 few CASSFFGGFYNEQFF TGTGCCAGCAGCTTTTTTGGCGGCTTCTACAATGAGCAGTTCTTC
TRBJ1-2 NA TRBV20-1 few CIYRGAGYTF TGCATCTATCGGGGGGCTGGCTACACCTTC
TRBJ1-3 TRBD1 TRBV7-2 few CASSQEQGAWYTIYF TGTGCCAGCAGCCAAGAACAGGGGGCTTGGTACACCATATATTTT
TRBJ2-1 NA TRBV18 few CASSPPRAYNEQFF TGTGCCAGCTCACCACCGAGAGCTTACAATGAGCAGTTCTTC
TRBJ2-7 NA TRBV7-9 few CASNPRGGNEQYF TGTGCCAGCAACCCCCGAGGGGGGAACGAGCAGTACTTC
TRBJ2-7 NA TRBV20-1 few CSARDWGDNTYEQYF TGCAGTGCTAGAGATTGGGGAGACAACACCTACGAGCAGTACTTC
TRBJ2-1 NA TRBV9 NA CASSVDPRWAYNEQFF TGTGCCAGCAGCGTAGATCCACGGTGGGCCTACAATGAGCAGTTCTTC
TRBJ1-1 NA TRBV7-9 NA CAGGDTNTEAFF TGTGCCGGAGGGGACACGAACACTGAAGCTTTCTTT
TRBJ2-3 NA TRBV7-9 NA CASRPGLIVDTQYF TGTGCCAGCAGACCGGGACTCATCGTGGATACGCAGTATTTT
TRBJ1-5 NA TRBV20-1 few CSAMDISGNQPQHF TGCAGTGCAATGGACATAAGCGGCAATCAGCCCCAGCATTTT
TRBJ2-1 TRBD1 TRBV4-1 NA CASSRSGQPYYNEQFF TGCGCCAGCAGCCGATCGGGACAGCCTTACTACAATGAGCAGTTCTTC
TRBJ1-5 TRBD1 TRBV27 few CASSPGTGLNQPQHF TGTGCCAGCAGCCCCGGGACAGGTCTCAATCAGCCCCAGCATTTT
TRBJ1-5 NA TRBV12-3/TRBV12-4 few CASSLQNQPQHF TGTGCCAGCAGCCTCCAGAATCAGCCCCAGCATTTT
TRBJ2-2 NA TRBV6-5 NA CASSRLGGELFF TGTGCCAGCAGCCGACTAGGCGGGGAGCTGTTTTTT
TRBJ2-7 NA TRBV20-1 few CSARSDRSYEQYF TGCAGTGCTAGATCGGACAGATCCTACGAGCAGTACTTC
TRBJ2-7 NA TRBV5-1 few CASSLPPDRWKYEQYF TGCGCCAGCAGCTTACCCCCAGACAGGTGGAAATACGAGCAGTACTTC
TRBJ2-5 TRBD1 TRBV12-3/TRBV12-4 many CASSLRQGETQYF TGTGCCAGCAGTTTACGACAGGGCGAGACCCAGTACTTC
TRBJ1-5 NA TRBV29-1 NA CSVLVGNQPQHF TGCAGCGTTTTAGTAGGCAATCAGCCCCAGCATTTT
TRBJ1-2 TRBD1 TRBV12-3/TRBV12-4 NA CASSFRGARYGYTF TGTGCCAGCAGTTTCAGGGGGGCGAGGTATGGCTACACCTTC
TRBJ2-5 NA TRBV18 many CASSRLVSETQYF TGTGCCAGCTCACGACTGGTTTCGGAGACCCAGTACTTC
TRBJ2-5 NA TRBV10-3 NA CAISETGRKETQYF TGTGCCATCAGTGAAACAGGGCGGAAAGAGACCCAGTACTTC
TRBJ2-7 NA TRBV7-9 NA CASSLAGGQYYEQYF TGTGCCAGCAGCTTAGCGGGGGGACAGTACTACGAGCAGTACTTC
TRBJ1-2 NA TRBV7-9 NA CASSQPRNYGYTF TGTGCCAGCAGCCAACCTCGCAACTATGGCTACACCTTC
TRBJ2-2 NA TRBV29-1 few CSVEENTGELFF TGCAGCGTTGAGGAGAACACCGGGGAGCTGTTTTTT
TRBJ2-2 NA TRBV12-3/TRBV12-4 NA CASSQPVTGELFF TGTGCCAGCAGCCAACCCGTCACCGGGGAGCTGTTTTTT
TRBJ2-1 TRBD2 TRBV7-3 NA CASSESGTDNEQFF TGTGCCAGCAGTGAGAGCGGGACGGACAATGAGCAGTTCTTC
TRBJ2-5 NA TRBV4-1 NA CASSQASWGTQYF TGCGCCAGCAGCCAAGCTTCGTGGGGGACCCAGTACTTC
TRBJ1-6 NA TRBV4-1 NA CASSQALAGDNSPLHF TGCGCCAGCAGCCAAGCGCTTGCAGGAGATAATTCACCCCTCCACTTT
TRBJ1-2 NA TRBV15 NA CATSTRWGGGYTF TGTGCCACCAGCACCCGGTGGGGGGGAGGCTACACCTTC
TRBJ2-7 TRBD1 TRBV12-3/TRBV12-4 few CASSLRDRGSYEQYF TGTGCCAGCAGTTTACGAGACAGGGGATCCTACGAGCAGTACTTC
TRBJ2-1 NA TRBV29-1 NA CSVEDLSGTHYNEQFF TGCAGCGTTGAAGACCTTTCGGGGACCCATTACAATGAGCAGTTCTTC
TRBJ1-1 TRBD1 TRBV27 few CASSFLGQDSEAFF TGTGCCAGCAGTTTCCTGGGACAGGACTCTGAAGCTTTCTTT
TRBJ1-5 NA TRBV19 few CASSITGSNQPQHF TGTGCCAGTAGTATAACAGGCAGCAATCAGCCCCAGCATTTT
TRBJ2-2 NA TRBV4-1 NA CASSLWDPSGELFF TGCGCCAGCAGCCTATGGGACCCCTCCGGGGAGCTGTTTTTT